These 15 T cell receptor beta chains originate from one sample sequenced in a study of blood T cell repertoires in COVID-19. Using immunoSEQ multiplex PCR, the repertoire was profiled, and TCRdb retains in-frame clones only, with some absent. The sample contains about 210,000 clones, roughly four fifths of which appear only once. Input material: peripheral blood. The receptors originated from a woman between 50 and 59 years old with active or convalescent COVID-19.

V gene TRBV7-9 combines with J gene TRBJ1-2; D uncertain. The germline gives CDR1 SEHNR, CDR2 FQNEAQ (reference sequence). This CDR3 contains 12 residues. V lost 5 bases and J 4 bases, leaving 8 bases between the germline ends. For the CDR3, the DNA is TGTGCCAGCAGCGGAGGGTCCTATGGCTACACCTTC. As protein: CASSGGSYGYTF.

The chain recombines TRBV6-5 with TRBJ2-2; 8 nucleotides match TRBD1. CDR1 is MNHEY and CDR2 is SVGAGI in the germline V gene. V shed 6 bases and J 7 bases; nucleotides not matched to a gene: 7. The CDR3 length is 14 residues. CDR3 coding DNA: TGTGCCAGCAGGACGACAGGGGAGAGCGGGGAGCTGTTTTTT. Translating gives CASRTTGESGELFF.

The gene calls are TRBV29-1 and TRBJ2-2; maybe TRBD1 (6 bases). The CDR3 is 13 residues long. V lost 6 bases, J lost 0 bases, and 8 bases lay in between. Per the germline V gene, CDR1 is SQVTM and CDR2 is ANQGSEA. The CDR3 DNA reads as TGCAGCGTCGGACAGTCGAACACCGGGGAGCTGTTTTTT. Its translation: CSVGQSNTGELFF.

The chain carries TRBV30 and TRBJ1-3; TRBD1 aligns across 11 bases. CDR1 is GTSNPN and CDR2 is SVGIG in the germline V gene (reference sequence). CDR3 size: 15 residues. V gave up 3 bases and J gave up 0 bases; unmatched junction bases: 1. The CDR3 region is CAWRDRGLSGNTIYF. The CDR3 nucleotides are TGTGCCTGGAGGGACAGGGGGCTCTCTGGAAACACCATATATTTT.

Here the CDR3 DNA reads TGTGCCAGCAGCCCAAGACGGGGAGGCTACACCTTC. Residues: CASSPRRGGYTF. The V call is TRBV7-9, the J call TRBJ1-2; no clear D. The CDR3 totals 12 residues. CDR1 and CDR2 (germline): SEHNR, FQNEAQ (reference sequence). V was cut by 5 bases and J by 8 bases, with 12 bases left in between.

The chain combines TRBV9 with TRBJ2-1; 11 nucleotides agree with TRBD2. This CDR3 spans 15 amino acids. Looked up from germline, CDR1 is SGDLS and CDR2 is YYNGEE. Trimming removed 3 bases from V and 4 bases from J; junction bases left unmatched: 3. The CDR3 DNA reads TGTGCCAGCAGCGCCGGGACTAGCGGTTACAATGAGCAGTTCTTC. Translating it yields CASSAGTSGYNEQFF.

This chain links TRBV5-1 with TRBJ1-1; D uncertain. This CDR3 has 15 residues. Trimming took off 0 bases at V and 0 bases at J, with 9 bases between the two ends. Germline-derived CDR1 and CDR2 are SGHRS and YFSETQ. The CDR3 DNA sequence: TGCGCCAGCAGCTTGGAAGTAGCAGTGAACACTGAAGCTTTCTTT. It encodes CASSLEVAVNTEAFF.

V is TRBV7-6 and J is TRBJ1-3, with D possibly TRBD1 on 6 matching bases. This CDR3 contains 16 residues. The germline V and J ends were trimmed by 0 bases and 7 bases, with 16 bases remaining between them. The germline V gene has CDR1 SGHVS and CDR2 FNYEAQ. CDR3 DNA: TGTGCCAGCAGCTTAGCGTCTGGGTGGGGGCTCAACACCATATATTTT. Its translation is CASSLASGWGLNTIYF.

The V call is TRBV19, the J call TRBJ2-1, with D maybe TRBD1 (5 bases). V was cut by 5 bases and J by 0 bases, with 17 bases left in between. Germline CDR1 and CDR2: LNHDA and SQIVND (reference sequence). This CDR3 has 17 amino acids. Here the CDR3 reads CASSPSSPGYSYNEQFF. The CDR3 nucleotides are TGTGCCAGTAGTCCCTCCTCCCCAGGGTACTCCTACAATGAGCAGTTCTTC.

This clone has a single count. V usage is TRBV28 and J usage is TRBJ1-4; D perhaps matches TRBD1 (5 bases). Germline V gene sequence: CDR1 MDHEN, CDR2 SYDVKM. V was clipped by 2 bases and J by 3 bases, with 10 bases between them. This CDR3 spans 15 amino acids. As DNA, the CDR3 is TGTGCCAGCAGTTTACAGGGATGGGCTAATGAAAAACTGTTTTTT. The encoded protein is CASSLQGWANEKLFF.

The V gene is TRBV2, the J gene TRBJ1-4; D is undetermined. CDR1 is SNHLY and CDR2 is FYNNEI in the germline V gene. Between the trimmed V and J ends, which lost 11 bases and 5 bases, there was a span of 15 bases. CDR3 length: 13 residues. The CDR3 here is CASAIRLNEKLFF. The CDR3 DNA is TGTGCCTCAGCGATACGTTTAAATGAAAAACTGTTTTTT.

This chain uses TRBV28 with TRBJ1-4, with D perhaps matching TRBD1 (6 bases). Germline-derived CDR1 and CDR2 are MDHEN and SYDVKM. Between the trimmed V and J ends, which lost 6 bases and 6 bases, there was a span of 20 bases. The CDR3 consists of 16 residues. For the CDR3, the DNA is TGTGCCAGCAGGAAAACTTGGGGCAGGGGATATGAAAAACTGTTTTTT. It translates to CASRKTWGRGYEKLFF.

Concerning this clone: Other DNA sequences of this sample code for an identical CDR3. The chain links TRBV5-1 to TRBJ1-5; 8 bases are shared with TRBD1. J gave up 4 bases and V 4 bases, and 4 bases lay outside the gene matches. Germline CDR1 is SGHRS and CDR2 is YFSETQ. The CDR3 spans 14 residues. CDR3 in amino acids: CASSLGTGNQPQHF. The CDR3 bases are TGCGCCAGCAGCCTTGGGACAGGAAATCAGCCCCAGCATTTT. The whole variable domain, remainder taken from reference TRBV5-1 and TRBJ1-5, is KAGVTQTPRYLIKTRGQQVTLSCSPISGHRSVSWYQQTPGQGLQFLFEYFSETQRNKGNFPGRFSGRQFSNSRSEMNVSTLELGDSALYLCASSLGTGNQPQHFGDGTRLSIL.

The V gene is TRBV19, the J gene TRBJ1-2; the D is unclear. Germline-derived CDR1 and CDR2 are LNHDA and SQIVND (reference sequence). There are 15 residues in the CDR3. With 4 bases removed from V and 1 base from J, the gap between germline ends came to 13 bases. The CDR3 here is CASSTRSGSNYGYTF. The CDR3 DNA follows: TGTGCCAGTAGTACGAGGTCGGGGAGTAACTATGGCTACACCTTC.

This chain joins TRBV2 and TRBJ1-1; 8 bases agree with TRBD1. Germline CDR1 SNHLY, CDR2 FYNNEI. CDR3 length: 14 residues. The V and J ends lost 4 bases and 3 bases, in that order; junction bases with no gene match: 4. This CDR3 reads CASSGNRGDTEAFF. DNA for the CDR3: TGTGCCAGCAGTGGAAACAGGGGGGACACTGAAGCTTTCTTT.